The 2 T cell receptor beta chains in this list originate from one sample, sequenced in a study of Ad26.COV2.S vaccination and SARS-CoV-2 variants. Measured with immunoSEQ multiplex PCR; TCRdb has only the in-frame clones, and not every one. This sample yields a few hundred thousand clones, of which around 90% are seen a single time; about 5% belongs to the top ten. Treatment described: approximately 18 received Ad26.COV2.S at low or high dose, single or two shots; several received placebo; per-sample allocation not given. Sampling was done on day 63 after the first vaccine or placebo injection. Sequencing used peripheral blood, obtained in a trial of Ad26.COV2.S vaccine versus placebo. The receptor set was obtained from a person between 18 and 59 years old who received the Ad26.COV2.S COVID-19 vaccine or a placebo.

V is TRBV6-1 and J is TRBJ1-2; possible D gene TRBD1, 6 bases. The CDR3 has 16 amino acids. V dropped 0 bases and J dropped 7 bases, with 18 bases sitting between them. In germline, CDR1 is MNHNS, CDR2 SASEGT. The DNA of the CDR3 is TGTGCCAGCAGTGAAGCCGTCGGGGGCTGGGTCCTTGGCTACACCTTC. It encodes CASSEAVGGWVLGYTF.

CDR3 loop: CASTQDRYNEQFF. CDR3 DNA sequence: TGTGCCAGCACCCAGGACAGATACAATGAGCAGTTCTTC. V is TRBV25-1 and J is TRBJ2-1, with D tentatively TRBD1 (6 bases). This CDR3 has 13 residues. Germline V CDR1 and CDR2: MGHDK, SYGVNS. Trimming removed 7 bases at V and 4 bases at J, with 11 bases between.